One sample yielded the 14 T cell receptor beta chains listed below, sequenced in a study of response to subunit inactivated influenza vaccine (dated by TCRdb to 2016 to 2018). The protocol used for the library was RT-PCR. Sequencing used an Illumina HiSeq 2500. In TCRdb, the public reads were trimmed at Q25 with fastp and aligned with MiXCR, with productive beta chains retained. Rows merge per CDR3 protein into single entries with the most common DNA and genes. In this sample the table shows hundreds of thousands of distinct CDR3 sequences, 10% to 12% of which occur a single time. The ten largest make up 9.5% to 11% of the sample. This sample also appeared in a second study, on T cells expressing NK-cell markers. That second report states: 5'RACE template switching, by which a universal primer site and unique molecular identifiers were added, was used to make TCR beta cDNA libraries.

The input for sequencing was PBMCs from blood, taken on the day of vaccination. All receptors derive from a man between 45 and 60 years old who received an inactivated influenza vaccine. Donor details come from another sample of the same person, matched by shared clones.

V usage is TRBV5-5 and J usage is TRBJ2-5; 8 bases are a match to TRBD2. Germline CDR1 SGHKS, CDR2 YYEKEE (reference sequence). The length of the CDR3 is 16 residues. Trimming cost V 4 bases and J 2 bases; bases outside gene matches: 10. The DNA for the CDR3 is TGTGCCAGCAGCCACGCCGCGAGCGGGGGTCAAGAGACCCAGTACTTC. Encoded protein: CASSHAASGGQETQYF.

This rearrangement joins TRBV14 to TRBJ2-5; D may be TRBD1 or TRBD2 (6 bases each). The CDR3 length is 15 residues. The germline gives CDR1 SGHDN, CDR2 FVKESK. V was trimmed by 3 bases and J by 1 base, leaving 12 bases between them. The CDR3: CASSQGGTPQETQYF. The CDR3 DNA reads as TGTGCCAGCAGCCAGGGCGGGACACCCCAAGAGACCCAGTACTTC.

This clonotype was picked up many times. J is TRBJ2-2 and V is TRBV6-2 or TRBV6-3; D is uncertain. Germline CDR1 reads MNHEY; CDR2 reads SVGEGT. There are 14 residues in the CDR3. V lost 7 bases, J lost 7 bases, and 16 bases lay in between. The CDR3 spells CASTRTPFDGELFF. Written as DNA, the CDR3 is TGTGCCAGCACTCGGACCCCTTTCGACGGGGAGCTGTTTTTT.

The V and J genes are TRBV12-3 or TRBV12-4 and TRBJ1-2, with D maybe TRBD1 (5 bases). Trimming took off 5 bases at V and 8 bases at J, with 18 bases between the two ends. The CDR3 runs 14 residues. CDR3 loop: CASSGGPRMGGYTF. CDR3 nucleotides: TGTGCCAGCAGTGGGGGACCGCGAATGGGAGGCTACACCTTC.

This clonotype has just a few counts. CDR3 residues: CASSDVIGEKLFF. The CDR3 nucleotides read TGTGCCAGCAGCGATGTCATCGGGGAAAAACTGTTTTTT. V gene TRBV7-2 combines with J gene TRBJ1-4; no reliable D call. Germline V CDR1 and CDR2: SGHTA, FQGNSA. The CDR3 is 13 amino acids. Deletions cut 5 bases from V and 8 bases from J, with 12 bases between.

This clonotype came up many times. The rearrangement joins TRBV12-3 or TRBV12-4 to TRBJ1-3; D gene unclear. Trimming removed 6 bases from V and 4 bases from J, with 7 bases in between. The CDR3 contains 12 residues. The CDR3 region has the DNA TGTGCCAGCAGCCCAATCGGAAACACCATATATTTT. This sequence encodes CASSPIGNTIYF.

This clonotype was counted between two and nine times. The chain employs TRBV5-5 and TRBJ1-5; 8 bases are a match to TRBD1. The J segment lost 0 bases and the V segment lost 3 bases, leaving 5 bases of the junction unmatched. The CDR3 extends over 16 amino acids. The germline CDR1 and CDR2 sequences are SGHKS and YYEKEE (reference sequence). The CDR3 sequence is CASSWGQVNSNQPQHF. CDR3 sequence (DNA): TGTGCCAGCAGCTGGGGACAGGTTAATAGCAATCAGCCCCAGCATTTT.

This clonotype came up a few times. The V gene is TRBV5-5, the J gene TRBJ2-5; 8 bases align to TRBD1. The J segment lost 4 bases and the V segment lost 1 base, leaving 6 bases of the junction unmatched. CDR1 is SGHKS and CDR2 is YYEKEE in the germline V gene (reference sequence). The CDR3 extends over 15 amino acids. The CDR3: CASSLRTGSRETQYF. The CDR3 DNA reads TGTGCCAGCAGCTTGCGGACAGGGTCTCGAGAGACCCAGTACTTC.

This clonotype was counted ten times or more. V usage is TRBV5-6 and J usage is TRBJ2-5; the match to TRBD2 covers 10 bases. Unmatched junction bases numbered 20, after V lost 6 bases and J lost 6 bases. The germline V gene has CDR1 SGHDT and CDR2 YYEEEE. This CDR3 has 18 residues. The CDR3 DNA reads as TGTGCCAGCACCCTTTACAGGTCTAGCGGGAGTCTTTTGAAGACCCAGTACTTC. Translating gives CASTLYRSSGSLLKTQYF. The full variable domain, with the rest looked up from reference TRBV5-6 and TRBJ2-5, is DAGVTQSPTHLIKTRGQQVTLRCSPKSGHDTVSWYQQALGQGPQFIFQYYEEEERQRGNFPDRFSGHQFPNYSSELNVNALLLGDSALYLCASTLYRSSGSLLKTQYFGPGTRLLVL.

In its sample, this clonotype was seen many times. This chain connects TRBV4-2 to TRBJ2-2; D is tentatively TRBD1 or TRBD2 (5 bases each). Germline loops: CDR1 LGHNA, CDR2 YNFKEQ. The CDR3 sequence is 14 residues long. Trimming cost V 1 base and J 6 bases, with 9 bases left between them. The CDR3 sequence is CASSQGGTPGELFF. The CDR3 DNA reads TGTGCCAGCAGCCAAGGTGGGACCCCCGGGGAGCTGTTTTTT.

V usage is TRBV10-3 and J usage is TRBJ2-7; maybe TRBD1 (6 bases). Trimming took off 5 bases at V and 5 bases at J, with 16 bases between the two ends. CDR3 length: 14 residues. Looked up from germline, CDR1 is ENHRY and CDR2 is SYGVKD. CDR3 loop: CAISPGPGVDEQYF. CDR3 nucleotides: TGTGCCATCAGTCCGGGGCCAGGGGTCGACGAGCAGTACTTC.

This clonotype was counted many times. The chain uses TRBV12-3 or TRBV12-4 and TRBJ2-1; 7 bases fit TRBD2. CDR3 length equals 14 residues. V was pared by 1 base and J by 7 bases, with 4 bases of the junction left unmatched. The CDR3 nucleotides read TGTGCCAGCAGTTTAGGGGACTACCGGAATGAGCAGTTCTTC. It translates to CASSLGDYRNEQFF.

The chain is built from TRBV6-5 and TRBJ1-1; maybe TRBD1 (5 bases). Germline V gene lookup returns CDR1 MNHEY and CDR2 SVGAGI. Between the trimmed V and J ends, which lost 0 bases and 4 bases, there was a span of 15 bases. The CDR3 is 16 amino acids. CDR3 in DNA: TGTGCCAGCAGTTACTCGAGACGGGCAGGGTTCACTGAAGCTTTCTTT. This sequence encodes CASSYSRRAGFTEAFF.

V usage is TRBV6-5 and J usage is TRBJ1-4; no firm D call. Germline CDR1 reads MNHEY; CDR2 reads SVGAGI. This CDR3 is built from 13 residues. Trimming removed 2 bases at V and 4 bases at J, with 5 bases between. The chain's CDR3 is CASSYARNEKLFF. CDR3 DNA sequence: TGTGCCAGCAGTTACGCCCGTAATGAAAAACTGTTTTTT.